Each of the 2 T cell receptor beta chains below was sequenced from the same sample in a study of blood T cell repertoires in COVID-19. Assay used: immunoSEQ multiplex PCR; TCRdb lists only in-frame clones, some missing. The sample holds about 170,000 clones, about 86% seen once. The sequencing input was peripheral blood. These receptor sequences come from a man aged 70 or older with active or convalescent COVID-19.

The rearrangement uses TRBV2 and TRBJ1-1, with 9 bases aligning to TRBD1. Trimming took 10 bases from V and 6 from J; bases not matched to a gene: 9. Germline CDR1 reads SNHLY; CDR2 reads FYNNEI. The CDR3 is made up of 13 amino acids. This chain's CDR3 is CAISGQGPAEAFF. The CDR3 nucleotides are TGTGCCATCTCGGGACAGGGCCCCGCTGAAGCTTTCTTT.

This clone came up a few times. The V gene is TRBV28, the J gene TRBJ1-5; 7 nucleotides match TRBD1. This CDR3 is built from 15 residues. V lost 5 bases and J lost 7; bases outside the gene matches: 11. Germline V lookup: CDR1 MDHEN, CDR2 SYDVKM. CDR3 loop: CASSPPGGRGQPQHF. CDR3 nucleotide sequence: TGTGCCAGCAGTCCCCCAGGGGGAAGAGGCCAGCCCCAGCATTTT.